Included here is one T cell receptor (beta chain) sequence, with context. The sample belongs to a study of blood T cell repertoires in COVID-19. Study-wide background: In each case, the material was cDNA or gDNA derived from T cells, B-cell-depleted T cells, or PBMCs.

TCRdb's table, derived via immunoSEQ multiplex PCR, lists solely in-frame clones and lacks some. The sample includes about 47,000 clones, approximately 85% seen only once; the top ten take 13% to 15%. From germline, CDR1 is WNHNN and CDR2 SYGVQD (reference sequence). V gave up 10 bases and J gave up 2 bases, with 18 bases separating them. This CDR3 has 14 residues. The sample taken for sequencing was peripheral blood. This chain joins TRBV10-1 and TRBJ2-7; TRBD2 is a possible D gene (6 bases). This receptor was obtained from a human donor with acute or convalescent COVID-19. The donor label of this sample is uncertain. CDR3 loop: CATDLREAPYEQYF. CDR3 DNA: TGCGCCACCGACTTGAGGGAGGCCCCCTACGAGCAGTACTTC.